This TCR beta chain was identified in a study of T-cell reconstitution after alpha-beta-depleted transplantation in children (dated by TCRdb to about 2016). In the study overall: The study quantitatively tracked T-cell immune reconstitution after TCRalphabeta/CD19-depleted allogeneic hematopoietic cell transplantation in children using TCR repertoire profiling.

V gives up 3 bases and J gives up 4 bases, and the segment between their germline ends measures 7 bases. The germline V gene (reference sequence) yields SEHNR for CDR1 and FQNEAQ for CDR2. The CDR3 runs 12 amino acids, cysteine and phenylalanine included. The CDR3 DNA has 36 bases and is translated from base 1. The method was PCR. Data came from an Illumina HiSeq 2500. To normalize quantification of the TCRbeta repertoire, the TCR libraries were built with molecular barcoding that relied on unique molecular identifiers. The public reads were reanalyzed by TCRdb: fastp trimming at Q25, MiXCR alignment, in-frame beta chains only. Every distinct CDR3 protein forms one entry, paired with its most common genes and DNA. This sample has about 400,000 distinct CDR3 sequences in its table, and 20% of those were observed once. Jointly, the top ten make up approximately 3.9% of the sample. The sample holds many counts of this clonotype. Its antigen is still unknown. One base away there is no much larger clone; base qualities are not given.

This clonotype was obtained from a human donor who donated a stem cell graft to a child with acute myeloid leukemia. The receptor chain draws on TRBV7-9 and TRBJ2-7; the D gene remains uncertain. The sample consisted of PBMCs from the stem cell graft donor, taken from the stem cell graft. The DNA sequence reads TGTGCCAGCAGCTTTTCCCTATACGAGCAGTACTTC. Translated, this is CASSFSLYEQYF.